The 26 T cell receptor beta chains below all came from one sample that was sequenced in a study of cytomegalovirus exposure and HLA in healthy donors. Sequencing was performed with immunoSEQ multiplex PCR; in TCRdb, only in-frame clones are kept and a portion is missing. The sample consists of 150,000 to 200,000 clones, around four fifths of them appearing once. The sequenced sample was PBMCs. The receptors shown here come from a man aged 18-30 years in good health and CMV-seropositive.

The chain couples TRBV23-1 to TRBJ1-5, with 7 nucleotides matching TRBD1. TRBV23-1 has ORF status, its function being uncertain. There are 13 residues in the CDR3. The V gene end was trimmed by 2 bases and the J gene end by 7 bases; junction bases not matched to a gene: 2. The CDR3 sequence is CASSQTGEQPQHF. DNA of the CDR3: TGCGCCAGCAGTCAAACAGGGGAGCAGCCCCAGCATTTT.

The chain links TRBV7-9 to TRBJ2-6, with 7 bases that match TRBD2. The junction had 11 bases not matched to a gene; V was cut back by 6 bases and J by 0 bases. Germline assignment: CDR1 SEHNR and CDR2 FQNEAQ (reference sequence). CDR3 length equals 18 residues. The chain's CDR3 is CASRGMEGGLSGANVLTF. The CDR3 DNA follows: TGTGCCAGCAGAGGGATGGAGGGAGGGCTCTCTGGGGCCAACGTCCTGACTTTC. Full variable domain (remainder filled in from reference TRBV7-9 and TRBJ2-6): DTGVSQNPRHKITKRGQNVTFRCDPISEHNRLYWYRQTLGQGPEFLTYFQNEAQLEKSRLLSDRFSAERPKGSFSTLEIQRTEQGDSAMYLCASRGMEGGLSGANVLTFGAGSRLTVL.

The CDR3 region is CASSSTLAGYNEQFF. The CDR3 nucleotides are TGTGCCAGCAGTTCGACCCTAGCGGGGTACAATGAGCAGTTCTTC. The chain carries TRBV27 and TRBJ2-1; TRBD2 aligns across 9 bases. The CDR3 runs to 15 residues. The V gene's germline CDR1 is MNHEY and CDR2 SMNVEV (reference sequence). With V trimmed by 4 bases and J by 4 bases, 5 bases remained unmatched.

This clone was counted at least ten times. The chain links TRBV4-3 to TRBJ1-3; 9 bases map to TRBD1. The germline CDR1 and CDR2 sequences are LGHNA and YSLEER. CDR3 length: 14 amino acids. With 4 bases clipped from V and 4 bases from J, the junction kept 2 bases outside the gene matches. The CDR3 sequence is CASSRDRAGNTIYF. The DNA for the CDR3 is TGCGCCAGCAGCCGGGACAGGGCCGGAAACACCATATATTTT.

CDR3 protein: CASRERRVPYEQYF. The CDR3 region has the DNA TGTGCCAGCAGGGAGCGCAGGGTACCCTACGAGCAGTACTTC. V usage is TRBV6-1 and J usage is TRBJ2-7, with D maybe TRBD1 (5 bases). Germline V lookup: CDR1 MNHNS, CDR2 SASEGT. The CDR3 loop spans 14 amino acids. Deletions cut 6 bases from V and 2 bases from J, with 14 bases between.

The chain uses TRBV27 and TRBJ2-7; possibly TRBD1 for D (5 bases). CDR1 and CDR2 from the germline V gene are MNHEY and SMNVEV (reference sequence). There are 13 residues in the CDR3. V was cut by 3 bases and J by 3 bases, with 9 bases left in between. This chain's CDR3 is CASSFQGHYEQYF. The CDR3 DNA reads as TGTGCCAGCAGTTTCCAGGGCCACTACGAGCAGTACTTC.

In its sample, this clone was seen once. This sequence joins TRBV7-3 and TRBJ1-2; TRBD1 aligns across 9 bases. The CDR3 has 15 amino acids. J gave up 2 bases and V 4 bases, and 5 bases lay outside the gene matches. Germline CDR1 and CDR2: SGHTA and FQGTGA. In DNA, the CDR3 is TGTGCCAGCAGCTCGGGGGACAGGGCAAACTATGGCTACACCTTC. Protein sequence: CASSSGDRANYGYTF. The full variable domain, in which reference TRBV7-3 and TRBJ1-2 provide the parts outside the CDR3, is GAGVSQTPSNKVTEKGKYVELRCDPISGHTALYWYRQSLGQGPEFLIYFQGTGAADDSGLPNDRFFAVRPEGSVSTLKIQRTERGDSAVYLCASSSGDRANYGYTFGSGTRLTVV.

As for this clone: One junction end disagrees with the germline gene, perhaps due to a read error. The J gene is TRBJ2-2, the V gene TRBV9; the D gene is possibly TRBD2 (6 bases). Germline CDR1 and CDR2: SGDLS and YYNGEE. This CDR3 contains 16 residues. CDR3 bases: TGTGCCAGCAGCGTCGAGGGACCGCCGAACACCGGGGAGGTGTTTTTT. Translation: CASSVEGPPNTGEVFF. The full variable domain, completed using reference TRBV9 and TRBJ2-2, is DSGVTQTPKHLITATGQRVTLRCSPRSGDLSVYWYQQSLDQGLQFLIQYYNGEERAKGNILERFSAQQFPDLHSELNLSSLELGDSALYFCASSVEGPPNTGEVFFGEGSRLTVL.

The rearrangement links TRBV27 to TRBJ2-1; 10 positions agree with TRBD2. Germline loops: CDR1 MNHEY, CDR2 SMNVEV (reference sequence). The CDR3 length is 15 residues. V trimming: 4 bases; J trimming: 0 bases; junction bases outside the gene matches: 0. The CDR3 here is CASSSSGSSYNEQFF. The CDR3 DNA reads as TGTGCCAGCAGTTCTAGCGGGAGCTCCTACAATGAGCAGTTCTTC.

Details on this clone: At one boundary the junction diverges from the germline segment, which might be a read error. This chain links TRBV29-1 with TRBJ2-5; 10 bases align to TRBD2. Germline V CDR1 and CDR2: SQVTM, ANQGSEA. This CDR3 is 19 amino acids long. The CDR3 region is CSVVGVFRLAGDRRKTQYF. The CDR3 nucleotides are TGCAGCGTTGTTGGTGTGTTTAGGCTAGCGGGAGACCGCCGTAAGACTCAGTACTTC. Filled out from reference TRBV29-1 and TRBJ2-5, the complete variable domain reads SAVISQKPSRDICQRGTSLTIQCQVDSQVTMMFWYRQQPGQSLTLIATANQGSEATYESGFVIDKFPISRPNLTFSTLTVSNMSPEDSSIYLCSVVGVFRLAGDRRKTQYFGPGTRLLVL.

Details on this clone: The junction departs from germline at one end; a sequencing error may be responsible. The CDR3 bases are TGTGCCGCCCAACCATGGACGGGACAAGAGGCCCAGTACTTC. Translation gives CAAQPWTGQEAQYF. This sequence joins TRBV25-1 and TRBJ2-5, with a possible D match to TRBD1 (6 bases). The CDR3 consists of 14 residues. Germline CDR1 MGHDK, CDR2 SYGVNS.

The rearrangement joins TRBV28 to TRBJ2-7; TRBD2 is a possible D gene (5 bases). Germline V gene lookup returns CDR1 MDHEN and CDR2 SYDVKM. With 7 bases removed from V and 5 bases from J, the gap between germline ends came to 9 bases. CDR3 length equals 11 residues. The CDR3 protein is CASTGSNEQYF. CDR3 DNA: TGTGCCAGCACGGGGTCGAACGAGCAGTACTTC.

The gene calls are TRBV27 and TRBJ2-6; D uncertain. The CDR3 totals 13 residues. V was cut by 7 bases and J by 4 bases, with 8 bases left in between. Germline CDR1 reads MNHEY; CDR2 reads SMNVEV (reference sequence). The CDR3 DNA is TGTGCCAGCACCAAAACAGGGGCCAACGTCCTGACTTTC. Its translation is CASTKTGANVLTF.

The chain joins TRBV10-1 to TRBJ2-1, with D possibly being TRBD2 (7 bases). This CDR3 comprises 14 residues. V shed 4 bases and J shed 8 bases, with 15 bases lying between them. CDR1 and CDR2 (germline): WNHNN, SYGVQD (reference sequence). DNA of the CDR3: TGCGCCAGCAGTGCCAGCGGGACAAGGGATGAGCAGTTCTTC. Its protein is CASSASGTRDEQFF.

V usage is TRBV6-4 and J usage is TRBJ2-2; 7 bases agree with TRBD1. Losses at the gene ends were 2 bases for V and 7 bases for J; bases not matched to a gene: 4. There are 14 residues in the CDR3. The germline V gene encodes CDR1 MRHNA and CDR2 SNTAGT. This CDR3 reads CASSDSDRVGELFF. In DNA form, the CDR3 reads TGTGCCAGCAGTGACAGCGACAGGGTCGGGGAGCTGTTTTTT.

Details on this clone: This sample includes further DNA sequences coding for the same CDR3. V and J are TRBV25-1 and TRBJ1-1; a possible D gene is TRBD1 (6 bases). Trimming took off 3 bases at V and 5 bases at J, with 10 bases between the two ends. Germline-derived CDR1 and CDR2 are MGHDK and SYGVNS. This CDR3 is built from 13 residues. The CDR3 here is CASSDRGRTEAFF. The CDR3 bases are TGTGCCAGCAGTGACAGGGGTAGAACTGAAGCTTTCTTT.

The chain combines TRBV7-9 with TRBJ2-7; 8 bases are a match to TRBD2. The CDR3 totals 16 residues. Trimming at V came to 5 bases and at J to 2 bases, leaving 11 bases not matched to a gene. CDR1 is SEHNR, CDR2 FQNEAQ, per germline (reference sequence). The CDR3 reads CASSPGGAGITYEQYF. DNA of the CDR3: TGTGCCAGCAGCCCGGGGGGGGCGGGAATTACCTACGAGCAGTACTTC.

The chain carries TRBV10-3 and TRBJ2-2; 13 positions match TRBD2. This CDR3 has 18 amino acids. Germline CDR1 ENHRY, CDR2 SYGVKD. The junction had 11 bases not matched to a gene; V was cut back by 10 bases and J by 0 bases. The CDR3 DNA reads TGTGCCACCCACGGACTAGCGGGAGTCCCATCGAACACCGGGGAGCTGTTTTTT. Translated, it gives CATHGLAGVPSNTGELFF.

This clone was observed a few times. This chain joins TRBV18 and TRBJ2-7, with a tentative D call TRBD2 (6 bases). CDR1 KGHSH and CDR2 LQKENI come from the germline V gene. There are 13 residues in the CDR3. V was cut by 4 bases and J by 3 bases, with 10 bases left in between. Here the CDR3 DNA reads TGTGCCAGCTCACTACTAGCAGTCTACGAGCAGTACTTC. Encoded protein: CASSLLAVYEQYF.

V is TRBV2 and J is TRBJ1-5; D unclear. CDR1 is SNHLY, CDR2 FYNNEI, per germline. This CDR3 has 14 amino acids. V lost 4 bases, J lost 3 bases, and 10 bases lay in between. The CDR3 nucleotides are TGTGCCAGCAGTGGGGTACAGAACAATCAGCCCCAGCATTTT. Encoded protein: CASSGVQNNQPQHF.

This chain connects TRBV29-1 to TRBJ2-6; the D gene is possibly TRBD2 (5 bases). V was cut by 7 bases and J by 4 bases, with 17 bases left in between. Germline lookup yields CDR1 SQVTM and CDR2 ANQGSEA. The CDR3 is 15 amino acids. The CDR3 DNA is TGCAGCGCAACCCATGGGTCGGGGGGGGCCAACGTCCTGACTTTC. It specifies CSATHGSGGANVLTF.

V gene TRBV7-6 combines with J gene TRBJ1-5; the D gene is possibly TRBD1 (6 bases). From germline, CDR1 is SGHVS and CDR2 FNYEAQ. CDR3 length equals 17 residues. V shed 1 base and J shed 4 bases, with 17 bases lying between them. The CDR3 DNA reads as TGTGCCAGCAGCTTAGGTACGAAAGGACAGCGGAATCAGCCCCAGCATTTT. This translates into CASSLGTKGQRNQPQHF.

The rearrangement links TRBV11-3 to TRBJ1-3, with TRBD1 as a possible D gene (5 bases). The CDR3 is made up of 14 amino acids. The germline CDR1 and CDR2 sequences are SGHNT and YENEEA. Trimming removed 3 bases from V and 8 bases from J, with 14 bases in between. As DNA, the CDR3 is TGTGCCAGCAGCTTCGGAGGGGTTACGGACACCATATATTTT. Residues: CASSFGGVTDTIYF.

This clone was seen once. V gene TRBV9 combines with J gene TRBJ1-2, with 9 bases matching TRBD1. The CDR3 runs 13 residues. The ends lost 4 bases at V and 8 bases at J; junction bases unmatched: 6. The germline V gene has CDR1 SGDLS and CDR2 YYNGEE. The CDR3 DNA reads TGTGCCAGCAGCCTGGGGACAGGGAAGGGCTACACCTTC. Encoded protein: CASSLGTGKGYTF.

This chain connects TRBV12-1 to TRBJ2-2; TRBD2 is taken as the D call from the table, unchecked against the DNA. TRBV12-1 is deemed a pseudogene. CDR3 length equals 14 residues. The CDR3 coding sequence is TGTGCCAGCAGCTCTAGCGGCGGCACCGGGGAGCTGTTTTTT. Translating it yields CASSSSGGTGELFF.

This clone was detected only once. The V gene is TRBV28, the J gene TRBJ1-2; tentatively, D is TRBD1 (6 bases). Germline values: CDR1 MDHEN, CDR2 SYDVKM. Trimming pared 4 bases from V and 5 bases from J, leaving 17 bases between. The CDR3 is 15 residues long. The CDR3 DNA reads TGTGCCAGCAGTTCCTATCAGGGGCTCTATTATGGCTACACCTTC. Encoded protein: CASSSYQGLYYGYTF.